The 20 T cell receptor beta chains presented below share a single source sample, sequenced in a study of Tregs in tolerant kidney transplant recipients. These TCRs' antigens remain unknown. Libraries were prepared by immunoSEQ multiplex PCR; TCRdb keeps only in-frame clonotypes and omits some of them. This sample has just under 20,000 clones; less than 70% occur once, and the top ten carry roughly 3.5%. Sequencing input: Tregs from blood cultured with allogeneic cells. The source is a human donor in good health.

This clone has just a few counts. The chain carries TRBV5-1 and TRBJ2-7; TRBD2 is a possible D gene (5 bases). With 0 bases removed from V and 0 bases from J, the gap between germline ends came to 13 bases. The CDR3 loop spans 16 amino acids. Germline V gene sequence: CDR1 SGHRS, CDR2 YFSETQ. The CDR3 nucleotides are TGCGCCAGCAGCTTGGCCGGGGTCTACAGCTCCTACGAGCAGTACTTC. This sequence encodes CASSLAGVYSSYEQYF. Full variable domain (remainder filled in from reference TRBV5-1 and TRBJ2-7): KAGVTQTPRYLIKTRGQQVTLSCSPISGHRSVSWYQQTPGQGLQFLFEYFSETQRNKGNFPGRFSGRQFSNSRSEMNVSTLELGDSALYLCASSLAGVYSSYEQYFGPGTRLTVT.

The chain uses TRBV27 and TRBJ2-3; 7 bases fit TRBD2. The CDR3 covers 14 residues. V was clipped by 3 bases and J by 6 bases; unmatched bases: 6. Germline loops: CDR1 MNHEY, CDR2 SMNVEV (reference sequence). The CDR3 loop is CASSFGAGVDTQYF. As DNA, the CDR3 is TGTGCCAGCAGTTTCGGGGCGGGAGTGGATACGCAGTATTTT.

The chain combines TRBV7-9 with TRBJ2-1; no definite D call. V shed 5 bases and J shed 10 bases, with 12 bases lying between them. This CDR3 spans 12 amino acids. Germline V gives CDR1 SEHNR, CDR2 FQNEAQ (reference sequence). CDR3 residues: CASSRIGREQFF. The CDR3 bases are TGTGCCAGCAGCCGGATTGGACGGGAGCAGTTCTTC. The variable domain in full, completed from reference TRBV7-9 and TRBJ2-1, reads DTGVSQNPRHKITKRGQNVTFRCDPISEHNRLYWYRQTLGQGPEFLTYFQNEAQLEKSRLLSDRFSAERPKGSFSTLEIQRTEQGDSAMYLCASSRIGREQFFGPGTRLTVL.

This clone has only a few counts. This sequence joins TRBV5-1 and TRBJ2-6; TRBD1 agrees at 10 bases. This CDR3 region has 18 residues. Trimming removed 3 bases from V and 0 bases from J; junction bases left unmatched: 6. Germline CDR1 is SGHRS and CDR2 is YFSETQ. The CDR3 sequence is CASSYKTGGFSGANVLTF. The CDR3 DNA sequence: TGCGCCAGCAGCTACAAGACAGGGGGCTTCTCTGGGGCCAACGTCCTGACTTTC.

J is TRBJ2-7 and V is TRBV27; TRBD2 agrees at 12 bases. This CDR3 has 16 amino acids. With V trimmed by 5 bases and J by 2 bases, 7 bases remained unmatched. Germline V CDR1 and CDR2: MNHEY, SMNVEV (reference sequence). CDR3 amino acids: CASSATGLAGPYEQYF. The CDR3 nucleotides read TGTGCCAGCAGTGCGACAGGACTAGCGGGGCCCTACGAGCAGTACTTC.

The chain has TRBV9 and TRBJ1-3; 8 nucleotides agree with TRBD1. Germline assignment: CDR1 SGDLS and CDR2 YYNGEE. The ends lost 4 bases at V and 0 bases at J; junction bases unmatched: 3. The CDR3 spans 15 residues. The DNA for the CDR3 is TGTGCCAGCAGCCCGGGACAGGTCTCTGGAAACACCATATATTTT. Translation gives CASSPGQVSGNTIYF.

The J gene is TRBJ2-2, the V gene TRBV11-2; 10 bases are shared with TRBD1. Germline V gene data show CDR1 as SGHAT and CDR2 as FQNNGV. CDR3 size: 16 residues. The V gene end was trimmed by 0 bases and the J gene end by 6 bases; junction bases not matched to a gene: 4. CDR3 nucleotides: TGTGCCAGCAGCTTAGAGACCGGACAGGGGGCCGGGGAGCTGTTTTTT. This codes for CASSLETGQGAGELFF.

The CDR3 here is CASSPGPGPLHF. In nucleotides, the CDR3 is TGTGCCAGCTCACCGGGTCCGGGCCCCCTCCACTTT. This chain links TRBV18 with TRBJ1-6; the D is unclear. Trimming took off 3 bases at V and 13 bases at J, with 10 bases between the two ends. The CDR3 length is 12 residues. CDR1 and CDR2 from the germline V gene are KGHSH and LQKENI.

The rearrangement links TRBV9 to TRBJ1-1; possible D gene TRBD1, 6 bases. This CDR3 is 17 amino acids long. Germline-derived CDR1 and CDR2 are SGDLS and YYNGEE. Trimming left V 0 bases short and J 9 bases short, with 24 bases between. CDR3 sequence (DNA): TGTGCCAGCAGCGTAGGCACAGGGAGGACGGGCTTAGATCAAGCTTTCTTT. Amino acid sequence: CASSVGTGRTGLDQAFF.

The J gene is TRBJ1-5, the V gene TRBV5-3, with 8 bases matching TRBD1. TRBV5-3 is designated an ORF whose function remains uncertain. This CDR3 has 15 amino acids. The V gene end was trimmed by 4 bases and the J gene end by 2 bases; junction bases not matched to a gene: 5. CDR3 region: CARSPGGAGNQPQHF. The CDR3 nucleotides are TGTGCCAGAAGCCCAGGGGGCGCGGGCAATCAGCCCCAGCATTTT.

The chain links TRBV11-1 to TRBJ1-1, with 7 bases identical to TRBD1. The V gene end was trimmed by 6 bases and the J gene end by 3 bases; junction bases not matched to a gene: 13. The germline gives CDR1 SGHAT, CDR2 FQDESV (reference sequence). The CDR3 length is 16 residues. The CDR3 DNA reads as TGTGCCAGCAGTCCGAGACAGGGCGGGAGGGACACTGAAGCTTTCTTT. Its translation is CASSPRQGGRDTEAFF. The complete variable domain, with remaining parts taken from reference TRBV11-1 and TRBJ1-1, reads EAEVAQSPRYKITEKSQAVAFWCDPISGHATLYWYRQILGQGPELLVQFQDESVVDDSQLPKDRFSAERLKGVDSTLKIQPAELGDSAMYLCASSPRQGGRDTEAFFGQGTRLTVV.

The chain couples TRBV2 to TRBJ1-2; 7 positions match TRBD1. J gave up 7 bases and V 4 bases, and 12 bases lay outside the gene matches. Germline CDR1 SNHLY, CDR2 FYNNEI. This CDR3 is 15 amino acids long. This chain's CDR3 is CASSAGGRADCGYTF. In nucleotides, the CDR3 is TGTGCCAGCAGTGCAGGGGGAAGGGCGGACTGTGGCTACACCTTC.

The chain joins TRBV18 to TRBJ1-4, with D maybe TRBD1 (5 bases). Germline CDR1 KGHSH, CDR2 LQKENI. The CDR3 has 12 residues. V lost 0 bases and J 11 bases, leaving 7 bases between the germline ends. The CDR3 DNA sequence: TGTGCCAGCTCACCACCGGGGGGGAAACTGTTTTTT. Residues: CASSPPGGKLFF.

The chain links TRBV19 to TRBJ2-1; 10 nucleotides match TRBD2. Germline trimming cut 6 bases from V and 8 bases from J; bases unmatched to any gene: 13. In germline, CDR1 is LNHDA, CDR2 SQIVND (reference sequence). The CDR3 covers 16 residues. CDR3 residues: CASRDHLAGVRDEQFF. CDR3 nucleotides: TGTGCCAGTAGGGACCACCTAGCGGGAGTTAGGGATGAGCAGTTCTTC.

This clone is classed as medium-sized (0.01 to 0.1%). The rearrangement uses TRBV5-4 and TRBJ2-7; 11 positions agree with TRBD2. CDR3 length: 18 residues. The germline V gene encodes CDR1 SGHNT and CDR2 YYREEE (reference sequence). V lost 4 bases to trimming and J lost 2 bases; unmatched junction nucleotides: 14. The CDR3 nucleotides read TGTGCCAGCAGCCCCGGGCTAGCGGGAGGCCCCCGCCCCTACGAGCAGTACTTC. Its translation is CASSPGLAGGPRPYEQYF.

V gene TRBV5-4 combines with J gene TRBJ2-1; D is uncertain. This CDR3 comprises 16 residues. V was shortened by 4 bases and J by 0 bases, with 14 bases between the two germline ends. CDR1 is SGHNT, CDR2 YYREEE, per germline (reference sequence). The CDR3 nucleotides read TGTGCCAGCAGCCCAGGACCCCAGAGCTCCTACAATGAGCAGTTCTTC. As protein: CASSPGPQSSYNEQFF.

The CDR3 coding sequence is TGTGCCTGGAGTGTACGGGGCGGCTCGGGGGGCTACACCTTC. Translation: CAWSVRGGSGGYTF. The genes are TRBV30 and TRBJ1-2; TRBD1 might be the D (5 bases). Trimming shortened V by 0 bases and J by 8 bases, and 16 bases separated the two germline ends. CDR1 is GTSNPN and CDR2 is SVGIG in the germline V gene (reference sequence). There are 14 residues in the CDR3.

The chain employs TRBV5-1 and TRBJ1-2, with 7 bases lining up with TRBD1. The CDR3 spans 14 residues. In germline, CDR1 is SGHRS, CDR2 YFSETQ. Trimming removed 4 bases from V and 2 bases from J; junction bases left unmatched: 5. Written as DNA, the CDR3 is TGCGCCAGCAGCGCCGGACAGGCGAACTATGGCTACACCTTC. Its translation: CASSAGQANYGYTF.

This rearrangement joins TRBV7-2 to TRBJ2-1, with D tentatively TRBD2 (5 bases). V lost 1 base, J lost 5 bases, and 12 bases lay in between. This CDR3 is 15 amino acids long. From germline, CDR1 is SGHTA and CDR2 FQGNSA. CDR3 DNA sequence: TGTGCCAGCAGCTTAGTAGGGAGTTTAGACAATGAGCAGTTCTTC. It specifies CASSLVGSLDNEQFF.

The chain links TRBV29-1 to TRBJ2-3, with D unresolved. With 6 bases removed from V and 8 bases from J, the gap between germline ends came to 9 bases. The CDR3 contains 10 residues. Germline CDR1 and CDR2: SQVTM and ANQGSEA. CDR3 in amino acids: CSVRDITQYF. The CDR3 DNA reads TGCAGCGTCCGCGATATTACGCAGTATTTT.